These 2 T cell receptor beta chains share one sample of origin, sequenced in a study of T cell repertoires in cytomegalovirus infection. TCRdb reprocessed the reads via MiXCR and lists one record per CDR3 protein. The data hold roughly 500,000 distinct CDR3 sequences, with roughly 12% observed a single time. The specimen was PBMCs. The receptors were sampled from a human donor in good health (CMV status not recorded). Some clones in this sample may be carry-over from other donors' samples.

The gene calls are TRBV7-9 and TRBJ2-1; possible D gene TRBD1, 6 bases. CDR3 length equals 16 residues. In germline, CDR1 is SEHNR, CDR2 FQNEAQ (reference sequence). Trimming took 4 bases from V and 6 from J, leaving 19 bases between them. The DNA for the CDR3 is TGTGCCAGCAGCTCTCTCGCGGGCAGGGACACCAATGAGCAGTTCTTC. Amino acids: CASSSLAGRDTNEQFF.

This clonotype was counted many times. The V gene is TRBV6-1, the J gene TRBJ2-7; 12 nucleotides line up with TRBD1. Germline V gene sequence: CDR1 MNHNS, CDR2 SASEGT. The CDR3 covers 15 residues. V trimming: 5 bases; J trimming: 0 bases; junction bases outside the gene matches: 2. The CDR3 DNA reads TGTGCCAGCAGTCCGGGACAGGGGGCCTCCTACGAGCAGTACTTC. It specifies CASSPGQGASYEQYF.